This is a list of T cell receptor beta chains from one sample in a study of early T cells in non-severe SARS-CoV-2 infection. TCRdb re-analysed the 5' RACE reads in MiXCR, keeping a single row per CDR3 protein. The sample carries fewer than 95,000 distinct CDR3 sequences, roughly 15% recorded once. Sample: whole blood, taken at baseline. The receptors originated from an adult who was a healthcare worker with PCR-confirmed SARS-CoV-2 infection or an uninfected control (not recorded which). Each CDR3 is given with its conserved first and last residue. The size entry is marked missing in some rows and otherwise reads once, few, many or a size class.

V gene	clone size	CDR3 protein
TRBV7-2	-	CASSLNRNEQFF
TRBV12-3/TRBV12-4	few	CASSPTRYTQYF
TRBV19	-	CASRKTAIDTQYF
TRBV7-9	-	CASSRWSEAFF
TRBV28	few	CASSYGLGGYEQYF
TRBV13	-	CASSSSTSGGIQYF
TRBV5-8	few	CASSSGTGGDEQFF
TRBV11-2	-	CASSLRTGAGEKLFF
TRBV4-1	-	CASSQEARNTGELFF
TRBV20-1	-	CSASGTQIYEQYF
TRBV28	-	CASSFSYLGNEQFF
TRBV7-2	few	CASSFHREDTQYF
TRBV13	few	CASSLGDSRHEQYF
TRBV19	few	CASAIGDSSYNEQFF
TRBV5-1	-	CASSMAGTGEETQYF
TRBV28	many	CASSSALAGVAYEQFF
TRBV28	-	CASISASGRTGELFF
TRBV7-2	few	CASSRIAGYTTDTQYF
TRBV7-3	-	CASSLGGIYNEQFF
TRBV28	few	CASSLGDRGGEQFF
TRBV18	few	CASSPPGVETQYF
TRBV12-3/TRBV12-4	-	CASSSLRGGGSPDTQYF
TRBV18	few	CASSLSVDEQFF
TRBV7-9	many	CASSLVGQTTDTQYF
TRBV9	-	CASSVGGLAYTGELFF
TRBV10-1	few	CASSGHNTGELFF
TRBV12-3/TRBV12-4	few	CASSQGDTGQETQYF
TRBV6-2/TRBV6-3	-	CASSYQGENSPLHF
TRBV20-1	many	CSAKRGGEGIQYF
TRBV20-1	-	CSAREEGAYTGELFF
TRBV12-3/TRBV12-4	many	CASSPRTSGSNEQFF
TRBV12-3/TRBV12-4	few	CASSFRQEQYF
TRBV10-2	few	CASSGLSANEQFF
TRBV28	few	CASSFRATDTQYF
TRBV13	-	CASSSGLTSYEQYF
TRBV6-5	-	CASSPGQGYNEQFF